The sequence of this T cell receptor (beta chain) was determined in a study of cytomegalovirus exposure and HLA in healthy donors. Findings and limits, study-wide: In vitro confirmation showed three CMV-associated chains to be CMV antigen specific.

On this clone itself: Its cognate antigen is unknown.

Amplification used 60 Vbeta primers and 13 Jbeta primers. TCRdb's table, derived via immunoSEQ multiplex PCR, lists solely in-frame clones and lacks some. The profile shows around 190,000 clones, roughly three quarters of them singletons. V was clipped by 0 bases and J by 4 bases, with 15 bases between them. The CDR3 contains 16 residues. Germline-derived CDR1 and CDR2 are SGHAT and FQNNGV. The sample taken for sequencing was PBMCs. The clonotype was recovered from a woman between 50 and 59 years old in good health and CMV-seronegative. The rearrangement uses TRBV11-2 and TRBJ1-2, with a weak D call TRBD1 (5 bases). CDR3 DNA: TGTGCCAGCAGCTTAGATCCGGACAAGGGTCCCTATGGCTACACCTTC. This sequence encodes CASSLDPDKGPYGYTF. Complete variable domain (other parts from reference TRBV11-2 and TRBJ1-2): EAGVAQSPRYKIIEKRQSVAFWCNPISGHATLYWYQQILGQGPKLLIQFQNNGVVDDSQLPKDRFSAERLKGVDSTLKIQPAKLEDSAVYLCASSLDPDKGPYGYTFGSGTRLTVV.